The 17 T cell receptor beta chains below all came from one sample that was sequenced in a study of blood T cell repertoires in COVID-19. Some clones are missing from TCRdb's copy, which holds only in-frame ones; the method was immunoSEQ multiplex PCR. The sample holds about 150,000 clones; about 87% are singletons and the top ten take around 45%. The sample consisted of peripheral blood. These receptors were taken from a human donor in a cohort sampled during active COVID-19.

The chain combines TRBV15 with TRBJ2-1; TRBD2 agrees at 10 bases. V was clipped by 0 bases and J by 4 bases; unmatched bases: 3. Germline CDR1 is LNHNV and CDR2 is YYDKDF (reference sequence). This CDR3 spans 16 amino acids. The CDR3 region is CATSREGLANYNEQFF. CDR3 nucleotide sequence: TGTGCCACCAGCAGAGAGGGACTAGCGAATTACAATGAGCAGTTCTTC.

The chain carries TRBV7-9 and TRBJ1-6; D possibly corresponds to TRBD1 (6 bases). Deletions cut 0 bases from V and 6 bases from J, with 9 bases between. The germline V gene has CDR1 SEHNR and CDR2 FQNEAQ (reference sequence). CDR3 length equals 15 residues. CDR3 nucleotide sequence: TGTGCCAGCAGCTTAGCAGGACAGATTAATTCACCCCTCCACTTT. Its translation: CASSLAGQINSPLHF.

The chain couples TRBV3-1 (or the pseudogene TRBV3-2) to TRBJ2-1; 13 positions match TRBD2. The V and J ends lost 4 bases and 6 bases, in that order; junction bases with no gene match: 3. CDR3 length: 15 amino acids. Germline V gene lookup returns CDR1 LGHDT and CDR2 YNNKEL (reference sequence). The CDR3 region is CASSPGLAGINEQFF. DNA of the CDR3: TGTGCCAGCAGCCCGGGACTAGCGGGAATCAATGAGCAGTTCTTC.

This clone was seen only once. The CDR3 here is CASSQTGRGNTIYF. The CDR3 DNA is TGTGCCAGCTCCCAAACAGGGCGCGGAAACACCATATATTTT. This chain connects TRBV3-1 (or the pseudogene TRBV3-2) to TRBJ1-3; D possibly corresponds to TRBD1 (6 bases). Germline-derived CDR1 and CDR2 are LGHDT and YNNKEL (reference sequence). This CDR3 has 14 residues. Between the trimmed V and J ends, which lost 8 bases and 4 bases, there was a span of 15 bases.

This clone was observed a handful of times. V is TRBV6-1 and J is TRBJ2-1, with D maybe TRBD2 (5 bases). V was trimmed by 3 bases and J by 5 bases, leaving 8 bases between them. This CDR3 contains 13 residues. Germline assignment: CDR1 MNHNS and CDR2 SASEGT. CDR3 DNA sequence: TGTGCCAGCAGTGAGAACGGGAACAATGAGCAGTTCTTC. This gives the protein CASSENGNNEQFF.

The chain recombines TRBV7-8 with TRBJ1-3; TRBD1 matches 7 bases. The CDR3 is 17 residues long. V was pared by 4 bases and J by 3 bases, with 12 bases of the junction left unmatched. Germline assignment: CDR1 SGHVS and CDR2 FQNEAQ. The CDR3 sequence: CASSYRQGGPGGNTIYF. The CDR3 nucleotides read TGTGCCAGCAGCTACCGACAGGGTGGGCCAGGTGGAAACACCATATATTTT.

The V gene is TRBV7-2, the J gene TRBJ2-5, with 11 bases aligning to TRBD2. The germline gives CDR1 SGHTA, CDR2 FQGNSA. The V and J ends lost 1 base and 5 bases, in that order; junction bases with no gene match: 6. This CDR3 contains 16 residues. CDR3 DNA sequence: TGTGCCAGCAGCTTAGGAGCTAGCGGGGGGAGGGAGACCCAGTACTTC. It codes for CASSLGASGGRETQYF.

This sequence joins TRBV3-1 (or the pseudogene TRBV3-2) and TRBJ2-7; D ambiguous. Germline V CDR1 and CDR2: LGHDT, YNNKEL (reference sequence). V was pared by 4 bases and J by 4 bases, with 17 bases between. The CDR3 covers 15 residues. CDR3 nucleotide sequence: TGTGCCAGCAGCCCACGGAGAGGCTTCGGATACGAGCAGTACTTC. It codes for CASSPRRGFGYEQYF.

The chain recombines TRBV15 with TRBJ2-1; D is uncertain. CDR3 length equals 13 residues. Trimming took 5 bases from V and 10 from J, leaving 15 bases between them. Germline V lookup: CDR1 LNHNV, CDR2 YYDKDF (reference sequence). CDR3 sequence (DNA): TGTGCCACCAGCCCGTTGTCTAACCGGGAGCAGTTCTTC. Translated, it gives CATSPLSNREQFF.

This rearrangement joins TRBV19 to TRBJ2-1, with 9 positions matching TRBD2. Germline V gene sequence: CDR1 LNHDA, CDR2 SQIVND (reference sequence). The J segment lost 4 bases and the V segment lost 5 bases, leaving 6 bases of the junction unmatched. This CDR3 spans 15 amino acids. CDR3 sequence (DNA): TGTGCCAGTAGTGGGTCTAGCGGGGCGTACAATGAGCAGTTCTTC. Amino acid sequence: CASSGSSGAYNEQFF.

This clone was seen once. The chain is built from TRBV30 and TRBJ2-6, with a possible D match to TRBD1 (6 bases). Germline assignment: CDR1 GTSNPN and CDR2 SVGIG (reference sequence). The germline V and J ends were trimmed by 8 bases and 0 bases, with 17 bases remaining between them. The CDR3 extends over 16 amino acids. CDR3 region: CAAPRGQNSGANVLTF. The CDR3 nucleotides read TGTGCCGCCCCCCGGGGACAAAACTCTGGGGCCAACGTCCTGACTTTC.

The rearrangement joins TRBV11-3 to TRBJ1-1; 7 bases match TRBD1. J gave up 6 bases and V 5 bases, and 9 bases lay outside the gene matches. This CDR3 is 14 amino acids long. The germline gives CDR1 SGHNT, CDR2 YENEEA. The CDR3 DNA reads as TGTGCCAGCAGCCCCCGACAGGGTGGTTCTGAAGCTTTCTTT. Encoded protein: CASSPRQGGSEAFF.

V usage is TRBV28 and J usage is TRBJ1-1; TRBD1 matches at 7 bases. V dropped 6 bases and J dropped 11; count of bases not matched to a gene: 6. The germline V gene has CDR1 MDHEN and CDR2 SYDVKM. This CDR3 comprises 11 residues. The CDR3 nucleotides read TGTGCCAGCAGCTACGGGACAGCGGCTTTCTTT. Protein: CASSYGTAAFF.

This rearrangement joins TRBV11-2 to TRBJ2-3, with TRBD2 matching 10 bases. Germline V CDR1 and CDR2: SGHAT, FQNNGV. Unmatched junction bases numbered 5, after V lost 3 bases and J lost 2 bases. CDR3 length: 16 residues. The CDR3 protein is CASSLSGGAVTDTQYF. CDR3 in DNA: TGTGCCAGCAGCTTGAGCGGGGGGGCCGTCACAGATACGCAGTATTTT.

The chain recombines TRBV7-3 with TRBJ2-1; D is perhaps TRBD1 (6 bases). This CDR3 is 17 amino acids long. With 5 bases removed from V and 0 bases from J, the gap between germline ends came to 17 bases. Germline CDR1 reads SGHTA; CDR2 reads FQGTGA. CDR3 sequence reads: CASSPYGTLSSYNEQFF. The CDR3 region has the DNA TGTGCCAGCAGCCCCTACGGGACATTGAGCTCCTACAATGAGCAGTTCTTC.

This clone occurred a few times. This chain connects TRBV19 to TRBJ2-1; 8 bases fit TRBD2. V trimming: 3 bases; J trimming: 1 base; junction bases outside the gene matches: 5. The CDR3 runs 16 residues. Per germline, CDR1 LNHDA and CDR2 SQIVND (reference sequence). The CDR3: CASSISGGRSYNEQFF. The CDR3 region has the DNA TGTGCCAGTAGTATCAGCGGGGGACGTTCCTACAATGAGCAGTTCTTC.

The V call is TRBV14, the J call TRBJ1-1; D gene unclear. CDR1 SGHDN and CDR2 FVKESK come from the germline V gene. V gave up 4 bases and J gave up 5 bases, with 14 bases separating them. The CDR3 is made up of 14 amino acids. CDR3 sequence reads: CASSLLSGLTEAFF. Here the CDR3 DNA reads TGTGCCAGCAGCCTTTTATCGGGGTTAACTGAAGCTTTCTTT.